This T cell receptor (beta chain) came from a study of shared clonotypes between healthy human individuals. Libraries were prepared by immunoSEQ multiplex PCR; TCRdb keeps only in-frame clonotypes and omits some of them. The sample consists of around 370,000 clones, 96% of them appearing once. Broader study findings: Among a handful of donors, approximately 5% of naive CD4 clonotypes were found in common.

As regards this clone: Its antigen is not identified.

Sequenced input: memory CD8+ T cells sorted from blood. The subset was: CD45RO+ cells pooled with CCR7-negative TemRA cells. This clonotype was sampled from a man aged 25-45 years in good health.

The CDR3 loop reads CASSPVWARSGANVLTF. CDR3 coding DNA: TGTGCCAGCAGCCCCGTTTGGGCCCGCTCTGGGGCCAACGTCCTGACTTTC. J is TRBJ2-6 and V is TRBV11-2, with D uncertain. Trimming left V 5 bases short and J 0 bases short, with 14 bases between. Per the germline V gene, CDR1 is SGHAT and CDR2 is FQNNGV. This CDR3 is 17 amino acids long. Together with reference TRBV11-2 and TRBJ2-6, the CDR3 gives the full variable domain: EAGVAQSPRYKIIEKRQSVAFWCNPISGHATLYWYQQILGQGPKLLIQFQNNGVVDDSQLPKDRFSAERLKGVDSTLKIQPAKLEDSAVYLCASSPVWARSGANVLTFGAGSRLTVL.